Following are 8 T cell receptor beta chains from one sample sequenced in a study of blood T cell repertoires in COVID-19. Generated by immunoSEQ multiplex PCR, the TCRdb table keeps only in-frame clones and is missing some. The sample contains approximately 430,000 clones, 86% of which appear only once. Sequencing input: peripheral blood. Every receptor here comes from a woman aged 30 to 39 with active or convalescent COVID-19.

The V and J genes are TRBV7-9 and TRBJ2-7; no clear D. The CDR3 runs to 14 residues. CDR1 and CDR2 (germline): SEHNR, FQNEAQ (reference sequence). Deletions cut 5 bases from V and 4 bases from J, with 15 bases between. CDR3 loop: CASSPDTALYEQYF. The CDR3, as DNA: TGTGCCAGCAGCCCAGACACGGCCCTTTACGAGCAGTACTTC.

The table lists this clone with a count of one. The chain recombines TRBV5-1 with TRBJ2-3; tentatively, D is TRBD2 (5 bases). Germline loops: CDR1 SGHRS, CDR2 YFSETQ. V was shortened by 1 base and J by 3 bases, with 6 bases between the two germline ends. The CDR3 extends over 13 amino acids. CDR3 in DNA: TGCGCCAGCAGCTTGACGGGGACAGATACGCAGTATTTT. The encoded protein is CASSLTGTDTQYF.

This sequence joins TRBV6-5 and TRBJ1-2, with D possibly matching TRBD1 (6 bases). The CDR3 has 13 amino acids. Germline values: CDR1 MNHEY, CDR2 SVGAGI. Deletions cut 5 bases from V and 8 bases from J, with 15 bases between. CDR3 protein: CASSPLSGDGYTF. CDR3 DNA: TGTGCCAGCAGTCCACTCTCAGGGGACGGCTACACCTTC.

The chain carries TRBV5-1 and TRBJ2-7; possible D gene TRBD2, 6 bases. Germline V lookup: CDR1 SGHRS, CDR2 YFSETQ. V gave up 0 bases and J gave up 2 bases, with 15 bases separating them. The CDR3 totals 16 residues. The CDR3 coding sequence is TGCGCCAGCAGCTTGGTTTCTAGCGCCCCAGCCTACGAGCAGTACTTC. Its protein product is CASSLVSSAPAYEQYF.

The chain combines TRBV5-4 with TRBJ2-1; 8 bases agree with TRBD2. The CDR3 is 17 residues long. V trimming: 7 bases; J trimming: 0 bases; junction bases outside the gene matches: 12. Germline V gene lookup returns CDR1 SGHNT and CDR2 YYREEE (reference sequence). CDR3 sequence (DNA): TGTGCCAGCCGCCCCCATACTAGCGGTGCCTCCTACAATGAGCAGTTCTTC. Translation: CASRPHTSGASYNEQFF.

The CDR3 spells CASSLGLDLAKNIQYF. CDR3 in DNA: TGTGCCAGCAGCCTAGGACTGGACCTAGCCAAAAACATTCAGTACTTC. The chain employs TRBV5-8 and TRBJ2-4; a possible D gene is TRBD2 (5 bases). V was trimmed by 4 bases and J by 0 bases, leaving 14 bases between them. Germline V gene lookup returns CDR1 SGHTS and CDR2 YDEGEE. The CDR3 consists of 16 residues. Variable domain in full (rest from reference TRBV5-8 and TRBJ2-4): EAGVTQSPTHLIKTRGQQATLRCSPISGHTSVYWYQQALGLGLQFLLWYDEGEERNRGNFPPRFSGRQFPNYSSELNVNALELEDSALYLCASSLGLDLAKNIQYFGAGTRLSVL.

J is TRBJ2-1 and V is TRBV5-5; D unclear. The germline gives CDR1 SGHKS, CDR2 YYEKEE (reference sequence). V was shortened by 1 base and J by 4 bases, with 18 bases between the two germline ends. The CDR3 has 17 amino acids. The CDR3 sequence is CASSLSLLTSPYNEQFF. The CDR3 DNA reads as TGTGCCAGCAGCTTGTCTCTCTTAACATCCCCTTACAATGAGCAGTTCTTC.

V and J are TRBV29-1 and TRBJ1-2, with D possibly TRBD1 on 5 matching bases. V was clipped by 7 bases and J by 6 bases, with 18 bases between them. The germline gives CDR1 SQVTM, CDR2 ANQGSEA. The CDR3 length is 13 residues. The DNA for the CDR3 is TGCAGCGCACGACTAGGGGATCCCAATGGCTACACCTTC. It codes for CSARLGDPNGYTF.